This TCR beta chain was identified during a study of PD-L1 blockade in urothelial cancer. On the study more broadly: Males with bladder-origin urothelial cancer constituted about 85% of the 29 patients. Blood was subjected to analysis at 3 weeks (second dose) and 6 weeks following treatment start.

Using immunoSEQ multiplex PCR, the repertoire was profiled, and TCRdb retains in-frame clones only, with some absent. The profile shows tens of thousands of clones, around 82% of them singletons. Time point meaning: pretreatment peripheral blood. Source: PBMCs, taken around atezolizumab (anti-PD-L1) treatment. This TCR came from a man aged 60 to 69 with urothelial cancer.

CDR3 loop: CSVGGRPGQPQHF. CDR3 DNA: TGCAGCGTTGGTGGCAGGCCGGGGCAGCCCCAGCATTTT. The V and J genes are TRBV29-1 and TRBJ1-5; D remains unclear. This CDR3 has 13 residues. V was pared by 4 bases and J by 7 bases, with 14 bases between. The germline gives CDR1 SQVTM, CDR2 ANQGSEA. Using reference TRBV29-1 and TRBJ1-5 for the parts outside the CDR3, the full variable domain is SAVISQKPSRDICQRGTSLTIQCQVDSQVTMMFWYRQQPGQSLTLIATANQGSEATYESGFVIDKFPISRPNLTFSTLTVSNMSPEDSSIYLCSVGGRPGQPQHFGDGTRLSIL.